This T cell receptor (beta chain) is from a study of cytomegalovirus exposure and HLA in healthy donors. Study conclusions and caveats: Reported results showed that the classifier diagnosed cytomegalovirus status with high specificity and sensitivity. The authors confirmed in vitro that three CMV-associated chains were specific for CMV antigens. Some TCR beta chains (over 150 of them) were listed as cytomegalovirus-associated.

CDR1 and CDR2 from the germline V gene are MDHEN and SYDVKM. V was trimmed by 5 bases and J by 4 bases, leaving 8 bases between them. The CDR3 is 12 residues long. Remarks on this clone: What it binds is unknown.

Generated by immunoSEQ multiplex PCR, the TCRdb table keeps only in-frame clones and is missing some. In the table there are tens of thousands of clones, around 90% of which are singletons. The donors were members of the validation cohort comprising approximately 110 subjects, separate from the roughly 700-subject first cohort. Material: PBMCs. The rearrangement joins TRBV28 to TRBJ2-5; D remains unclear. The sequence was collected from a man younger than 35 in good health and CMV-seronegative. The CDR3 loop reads CASSSAIETQYF. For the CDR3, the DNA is TGTGCCAGCAGTAGCGCTATAGAGACCCAGTACTTC.